A single sample is the source of the 26 T cell receptor beta chains below, sequenced in a study of PD-L1 blockade in urothelial cancer. Time point described: pretreatment peripheral blood. Assay: immunoSEQ multiplex PCR; the TCRdb copy retains only in-frame clones and omits some. The data contain just under 40,000 clones, roughly 92% of them singletons. Sample: PBMCs, taken around atezolizumab (anti-PD-L1) treatment. All receptors come from a woman in her sixties or seventies with urothelial cancer.

This rearrangement joins TRBV27 to TRBJ2-1; the match to TRBD2 covers 16 bases. V lost 3 bases to trimming and J lost 2 bases; unmatched junction nucleotides: 4. Germline CDR1 is MNHEY and CDR2 is SMNVEV (reference sequence). This CDR3 is built from 18 residues. This CDR3 is CASSFMGLAGGAYNEQFF. The CDR3 coding sequence is TGTGCCAGCAGTTTTATGGGACTAGCGGGGGGGGCCTACAATGAGCAGTTCTTC.

V is TRBV10-3 and J is TRBJ2-7; TRBD1 agrees at 7 bases. There are 16 residues in the CDR3. J lost 5 bases, V lost 3 bases, and 13 bases had no gene match. Looked up from germline, CDR1 is ENHRY and CDR2 is SYGVKD. Here the CDR3 DNA reads TGTGCCATCAGTGATACCTGGGACAGCAAAGGTGACGAGCAGTACTTC. This codes for CAISDTWDSKGDEQYF.

The chain couples TRBV28 to TRBJ2-7, with 11 bases fitting TRBD1. The ends lost 6 bases at V and 1 base at J; junction bases unmatched: 8. There are 16 residues in the CDR3. Germline V CDR1 and CDR2: MDHEN, SYDVKM. Here the CDR3 reads CASRGQGGGLSYEQYF. The CDR3 DNA sequence: TGTGCCAGCAGGGGACAGGGGGGAGGGCTTTCCTACGAGCAGTACTTC.

This clone is judged medium-sized. The rearrangement joins TRBV29-1 to TRBJ2-1; 9 nucleotides align to TRBD1. CDR1 and CDR2 (germline): SQVTM, ANQGSEA. This CDR3 is built from 13 residues. After removal of 7 bases from V and 4 bases from J, the junction contained 5 bases not matched to a gene. The CDR3 region is CSAGTGFYNEQFF. CDR3 coding DNA: TGCAGCGCTGGGACAGGGTTTTACAATGAGCAGTTCTTC.

The chain joins TRBV28 to TRBJ2-7, with 11 positions matching TRBD2. With V trimmed by 5 bases and J by 4 bases, 13 bases remained unmatched. The length of the CDR3 is 17 residues. CDR1 MDHEN and CDR2 SYDVKM come from the germline V gene. The CDR3 reads CASSPPTGSSGRYEQYF. Here the CDR3 DNA reads TGTGCCAGCAGTCCCCCGACAGGTTCTAGCGGGAGGTACGAGCAGTACTTC.

The V and J genes are TRBV5-4 and TRBJ2-7; TRBD2 matches 13 bases. Trimming cost V 5 bases and J 0 bases; bases outside gene matches: 5. Germline loops: CDR1 SGHNT, CDR2 YYREEE (reference sequence). The CDR3 length is 16 residues. This CDR3 is CASRLLAGGLSYEQYF. The CDR3 DNA reads TGTGCCAGCAGACTACTAGCGGGAGGGCTCTCCTACGAGCAGTACTTC.

This clone appeared once. V usage is TRBV7-2 and J usage is TRBJ2-2; 7 bases line up with TRBD2. Trimming removed 6 bases from V and 5 bases from J; junction bases left unmatched: 3. The CDR3 covers 13 residues. Per germline, CDR1 SGHTA and CDR2 FQGNSA. CDR3 residues: CASRSAGTGELFF. In DNA form, the CDR3 reads TGTGCCAGCAGGTCAGCGGGAACCGGGGAGCTGTTTTTT.

The rearrangement uses TRBV9 and TRBJ2-7; TRBD1 matches 9 bases. The CDR3 loop spans 15 amino acids. V gave up 3 bases and J gave up 3 bases; unmatched junction bases: 7. Germline loops: CDR1 SGDLS, CDR2 YYNGEE. The CDR3 loop is CASSAFDRGFYEQYF. The DNA for the CDR3 is TGTGCCAGCAGCGCCTTCGACAGGGGGTTCTACGAGCAGTACTTC.

This clone was found once. The chain couples TRBV27 to TRBJ2-3; D is undetermined. This CDR3 region has 14 residues. V gave up 4 bases and J gave up 0 bases, with 8 bases separating them. The V gene's germline CDR1 is MNHEY and CDR2 SMNVEV (reference sequence). The CDR3 DNA reads TGTGCCAGCAGTTCGGTACCTAGCACAGATACGCAGTATTTT. This gives the protein CASSSVPSTDTQYF.

The chain is built from TRBV4-2 and TRBJ2-7, with 10 bases fitting TRBD1. Germline V gene data show CDR1 as LGHNA and CDR2 as YNFKEQ. The CDR3 runs to 15 residues. The ends lost 6 bases at V and 7 bases at J; junction bases unmatched: 12. The CDR3 bases are TGTGCCAGCAGGGACTCCGGGACAGGGGATCGGGAGCAGTACTTC. The encoded protein is CASRDSGTGDREQYF.

V and J are TRBV9 and TRBJ2-2, with 16 bases lining up with TRBD2. Looked up from germline, CDR1 is SGDLS and CDR2 is YYNGEE. Trimming cost V 1 base and J 0 bases; bases outside gene matches: 6. The CDR3 is 20 amino acids. The CDR3 DNA reads as TGTGCCAGCAGCGTATCGGGACTAGCGGGAGGGCCCTCGAACACCGGGGAGCTGTTTTTT. It translates to CASSVSGLAGGPSNTGELFF.

The sample holds one count of this clone. The CDR3 nucleotides are TGCGCCAGCAGCTTGGAGACAGGGTCAAACACCGGGGAGCTGTTTTTT. Protein product: CASSLETGSNTGELFF. The chain links TRBV5-1 to TRBJ2-2; TRBD1 aligns across 7 bases. The V segment lost 0 bases and the J segment 2 bases; nucleotides outside the gene matches: 4. Germline V gene data show CDR1 as SGHRS and CDR2 as YFSETQ. The CDR3 extends over 16 amino acids.

The genes are TRBV28 and TRBJ2-7, with 7 bases that match TRBD2. CDR1 is MDHEN, CDR2 SYDVKM, per germline. The CDR3 consists of 14 residues. Trimming removed 5 bases from V and 5 bases from J; junction bases left unmatched: 9. The CDR3 region is CASSVQRGSNEQYF. CDR3 DNA: TGTGCCAGCAGTGTGCAGCGCGGGAGTAACGAGCAGTACTTC.

V usage is TRBV28 and J usage is TRBJ1-1; 8 nucleotides line up with TRBD1. J gave up 4 bases and V 5 bases, and 9 bases lay outside the gene matches. Germline V CDR1 and CDR2: MDHEN, SYDVKM. CDR3 size: 15 residues. CDR3: CASSLPTGVSTEAFF. CDR3 in DNA: TGTGCCAGCAGTCTGCCGACAGGGGTGAGCACTGAAGCTTTCTTT.

V is TRBV7-8 and J is TRBJ1-5; D is undetermined. The ends were cut back, 3 bases at V and 6 bases at J, with 6 bases in the middle. CDR3 length: 12 residues. Germline loops: CDR1 SGHVS, CDR2 FQNEAQ. CDR3 bases: TGTGCCAGCAGCTTTATATCTCAGCCCCAGCATTTT. Its protein product is CASSFISQPQHF.

The rearrangement joins TRBV29-1 to TRBJ1-5, with 8 bases lining up with TRBD1. This CDR3 comprises 13 residues. The V gene end was trimmed by 7 bases and the J gene end by 9 bases; junction bases not matched to a gene: 11. The V gene's germline CDR1 is SQVTM and CDR2 ANQGSEA. The CDR3: CSATGATLGPQHF. CDR3 bases: TGCAGCGCGACAGGGGCAACCCTTGGGCCCCAGCATTTT.

The table lists this clone with a count of one. This chain uses TRBV7-6 with TRBJ2-1; 9 bases fit TRBD2. This CDR3 is 15 amino acids long. Trimming removed 1 base from V and 4 bases from J; junction bases left unmatched: 2. Germline assignment: CDR1 SGHVS and CDR2 FNYEAQ. CDR3: CASSLGLAVYNEQFF. CDR3 nucleotides: TGTGCCAGCAGCTTAGGACTAGCGGTATACAATGAGCAGTTCTTC. Drawing the rest from reference TRBV7-6 and TRBJ2-1, the complete variable domain is GAGVSQSPRYKVTKRGQDVALRCDPISGHVSLYWYRQALGQGPEFLTYFNYEAQQDKSGLPNDRFSAERPEGSISTLTIQRTEQRDSAMYRCASSLGLAVYNEQFFGPGTRLTVL.

The rearrangement uses TRBV28 and TRBJ2-5; D unresolved. CDR1 and CDR2 (germline): MDHEN, SYDVKM. Trimming took off 8 bases at V and 5 bases at J, with 12 bases between the two ends. This CDR3 spans 12 amino acids. The chain's CDR3 is CASVRRPETQYF. The DNA of the CDR3 is TGTGCCAGCGTGCGGAGACCGGAGACCCAGTACTTC.

The chain has TRBV25-1 and TRBJ1-6, with D tentatively TRBD1 (5 bases). With 6 bases removed from V and 7 bases from J, the gap between germline ends came to 16 bases. CDR1 is MGHDK and CDR2 is SYGVNS in the germline V gene. This CDR3 spans 15 amino acids. The CDR3 region has the DNA TGTGCCAGCAGCTCGGGCCGACAGTGGAATTCACCCCTCCACTTT. As protein: CASSSGRQWNSPLHF.

The chain carries TRBV19 and TRBJ2-4; possible D gene TRBD2, 6 bases. V was pared by 0 bases and J by 3 bases, with 18 bases between. In germline, CDR1 is LNHDA, CDR2 SQIVND (reference sequence). CDR3 length: 18 amino acids. CDR3 region: CASSIDDRELGRKNIQYF. The CDR3 coding sequence is TGTGCCAGTAGTATAGATGATCGGGAGTTGGGACGCAAAAACATTCAGTACTTC.

The rearrangement joins TRBV28 to TRBJ2-1, with no clear D. Deletions cut 6 bases from V and 3 bases from J, with 15 bases between. Germline assignment: CDR1 MDHEN and CDR2 SYDVKM. The CDR3 extends over 15 amino acids. The CDR3: CASSSLKFGYNEQFF. The CDR3 DNA reads as TGTGCCAGCAGCTCCCTAAAGTTCGGCTACAATGAGCAGTTCTTC.

V gene TRBV10-3 combines with J gene TRBJ2-2, with D possibly being TRBD1 (5 bases). The CDR3 contains 13 residues. Per germline, CDR1 ENHRY and CDR2 SYGVKD. Trimming took off 10 bases at V and 3 bases at J, with 12 bases between the two ends. Here the CDR3 DNA reads TGTGCCAATGGACATCCACACACCGGGGAGCTGTTTTTT. Its translation is CANGHPHTGELFF.

The V gene is TRBV5-1, the J gene TRBJ2-3; D ambiguous. The CDR3 sequence is 16 residues long. Germline loops: CDR1 SGHRS, CDR2 YFSETQ. V was pared by 2 bases and J by 0 bases, with 13 bases between. In nucleotides, the CDR3 is TGCGCCAGCAGCTTAGACGCGGAGACGAGCACAGATACGCAGTATTTT. Its translation: CASSLDAETSTDTQYF.

The J gene is TRBJ2-5, the V gene TRBV29-1; a weak D match, TRBD1 (7 bases). Per the germline V gene, CDR1 is SQVTM and CDR2 is ANQGSEA. The CDR3 length is 13 residues. CDR3 region: CRARRGLGETQYF. The CDR3 bases are TGCAGAGCGAGGAGGGGGCTAGGAGAGACCCAGTACTTC.

The V gene is TRBV7-3, the J gene TRBJ2-3, with D maybe TRBD1 (5 bases). Germline V lookup: CDR1 SGHTA, CDR2 FQGTGA. The CDR3 length is 14 residues. Trimming stripped 1 base from V and 2 bases from J, with 7 bases between. CDR3 DNA sequence: TGTGCCAGCAGCTTAAACAGGAACACAGATACGCAGTATTTT. Encoded protein: CASSLNRNTDTQYF.

The chain uses TRBV29-1 and TRBJ2-1, with a weak D call TRBD1 (6 bases). The CDR3 runs 13 residues. In germline, CDR1 is SQVTM, CDR2 ANQGSEA. The V end lost 2 bases, the J end lost 2 bases, and 7 bases lay between the germline ends. The DNA of the CDR3 is TGCAGCGTTGAACGACAGGCCTACAATGAGCAGTTCTTC. Its translation: CSVERQAYNEQFF.